This T cell receptor (beta chain) was identified in a study of T-cell reconstitution after alpha-beta-depleted transplantation in children. The study's findings and limits: Newly produced T cells mostly accounted for T-cell counts and diversity one year post-transplant. By about two months after transplant, alpha-beta T cells reportedly arose from several hundred graft clones that had expanded.

It was with unique molecular identifiers that the TCRbeta library was prepared. MiXCR was run by TCRdb on the PCR reads, yielding one entry per CDR3 protein. The sample carries some 300,000 distinct CDR3 sequences, 10% recorded once. Per germline, CDR1 SGHRS and CDR2 YFSETQ. The germline V and J ends were trimmed by 0 bases and 7 bases, with 7 bases remaining between them. This CDR3 spans 12 amino acids. In this sample, this clonotype turned up many times. What it binds is unknown. The sample was PBMCs, taken before TCRalphabeta/CD19-depleted stem cell transplant. J is TRBJ1-1 and V is TRBV5-1; no definite D call. This receptor was identified in a boy under two years old with acute myeloid leukemia, due to receive a stem cell transplant. The CDR3 bases are TGCGCCAGCAGCTTGGGCTGGAATGAAGCTTTCTTT. It is translated as CASSLGWNEAFF. Filled out from reference TRBV5-1 and TRBJ1-1, the complete variable domain reads KAGVTQTPRYLIKTRGQQVTLSCSPISGHRSVSWYQQTPGQGLQFLFEYFSETQRNKGNFPGRFSGRQFSNSRSEMNVSTLELGDSALYLCASSLGWNEAFFGQGTRLTVV.